The present T cell receptor (beta chain) was sequenced within a study of cytomegalovirus exposure and HLA in healthy donors. Study results and caveats: The later analysis indicated that the majority of CMV-associated TCR beta chains appeared HLA-restricted. One cluster of highly shared sequence variants probably arose as a sequencing artifact.

In regard to this clone: Its cognate antigen is unknown.

The PCR made use of 60 Vbeta and 13 Jbeta primers. Repertoires were generated with immunoSEQ multiplex PCR, while TCRdb's copy carries only in-frame clones and drops some. Altogether about 160,000 clones are present, about 80% being singletons, with the ten largest covering about 9.9%. The V and J ends lost 0 bases and 4 bases respectively, with 16 bases between them. This CDR3 region has 17 residues. Germline lookup yields CDR1 SEHNR and CDR2 FQNEAQ (reference sequence). This receptor was obtained from a man aged 18 to 30 in good health and CMV-seropositive. V usage is TRBV7-9 and J usage is TRBJ2-1; maybe TRBD1 (6 bases). The source material was PBMCs. CDR3 in DNA: TGTGCCAGCAGCTTAGCCCGGACAGTAAGTGGGTACAATGAGCAGTTCTTC. Protein sequence: CASSLARTVSGYNEQFF.